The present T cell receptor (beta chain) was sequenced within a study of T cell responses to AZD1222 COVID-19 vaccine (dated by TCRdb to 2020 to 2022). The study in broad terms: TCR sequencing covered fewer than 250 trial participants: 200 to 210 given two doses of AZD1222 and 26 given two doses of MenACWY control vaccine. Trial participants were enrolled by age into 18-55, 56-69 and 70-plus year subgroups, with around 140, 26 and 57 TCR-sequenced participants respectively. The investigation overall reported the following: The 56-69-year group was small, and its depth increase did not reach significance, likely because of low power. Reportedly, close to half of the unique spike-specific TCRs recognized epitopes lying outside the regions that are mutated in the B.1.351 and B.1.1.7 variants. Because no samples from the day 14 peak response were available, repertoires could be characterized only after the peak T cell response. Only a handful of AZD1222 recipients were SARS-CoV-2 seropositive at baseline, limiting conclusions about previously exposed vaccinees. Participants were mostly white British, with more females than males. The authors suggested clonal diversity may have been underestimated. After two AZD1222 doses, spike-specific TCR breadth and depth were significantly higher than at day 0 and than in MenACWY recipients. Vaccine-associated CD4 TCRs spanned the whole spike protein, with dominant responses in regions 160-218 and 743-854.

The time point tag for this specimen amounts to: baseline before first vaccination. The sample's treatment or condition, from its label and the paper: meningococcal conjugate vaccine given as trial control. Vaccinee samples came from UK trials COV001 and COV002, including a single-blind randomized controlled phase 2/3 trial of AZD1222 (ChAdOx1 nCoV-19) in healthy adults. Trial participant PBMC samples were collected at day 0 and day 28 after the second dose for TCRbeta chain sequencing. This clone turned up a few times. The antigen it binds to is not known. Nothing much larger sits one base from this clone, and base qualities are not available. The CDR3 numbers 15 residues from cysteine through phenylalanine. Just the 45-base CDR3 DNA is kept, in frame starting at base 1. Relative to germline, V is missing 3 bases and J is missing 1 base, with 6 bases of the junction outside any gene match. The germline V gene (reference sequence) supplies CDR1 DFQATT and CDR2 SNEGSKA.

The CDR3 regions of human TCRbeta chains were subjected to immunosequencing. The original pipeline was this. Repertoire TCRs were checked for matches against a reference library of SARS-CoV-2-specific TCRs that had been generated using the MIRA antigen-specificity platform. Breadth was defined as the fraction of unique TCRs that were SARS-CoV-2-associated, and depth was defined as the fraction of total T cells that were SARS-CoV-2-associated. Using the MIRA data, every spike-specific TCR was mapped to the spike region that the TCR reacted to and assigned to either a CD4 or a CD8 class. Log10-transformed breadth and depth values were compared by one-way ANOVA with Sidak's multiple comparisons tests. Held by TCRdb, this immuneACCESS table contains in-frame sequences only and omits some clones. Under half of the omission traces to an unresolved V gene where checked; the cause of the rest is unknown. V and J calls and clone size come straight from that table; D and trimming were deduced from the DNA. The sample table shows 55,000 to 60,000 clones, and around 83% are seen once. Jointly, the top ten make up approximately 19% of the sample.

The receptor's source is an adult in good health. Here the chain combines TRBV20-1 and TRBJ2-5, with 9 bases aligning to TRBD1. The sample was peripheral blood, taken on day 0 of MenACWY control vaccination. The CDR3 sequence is CSASGTGLSQETQYF. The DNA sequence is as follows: TGCAGTGCTAGTGGGACAGGGTTAAGCCAAGAGACCCAGTACTTC.